This T cell receptor beta chain was sequenced during a study of cytotoxic CD8 clonotypes in ibrutinib-treated CLL. Turning to the study itself: Once treatment had gone on for a median of 12 months, range 6 to 36, response samples were drawn.

Regarding the study as a whole: Before falling back toward baseline at progression, clonality had risen at the time of ibrutinib response.

In the case of this clone: Its cognate antigen is unknown.

Libraries were prepared by immunoSEQ multiplex PCR; TCRdb keeps only in-frame clonotypes and omits some of them. The sample has 250,000 to 350,000 clones; 65% to 85% are singletons. This clonotype originated in a human donor with chronic lymphocytic leukemia. The source material was PBMCs, sampled at disease progression, from a patient treated with ibrutinib.

CDR3 DNA sequence: TGTGCCAGCAGCTTAGGACAGATCTCTGGGGCCAACGTCCTGACTTTC. The encoded protein is CASSLGQISGANVLTF. The chain employs TRBV5-5 and TRBJ2-6; D is perhaps TRBD1 (6 bases). The CDR3 has 16 amino acids. The germline V gene has CDR1 SGHKS and CDR2 YYEKEE (reference sequence). Trimming shortened V by 2 bases and J by 0 bases, and 9 bases separated the two germline ends.